These 22 T cell receptor beta chains share one sample of origin, sequenced in a study of identical twins. TCRdb reanalysed the 5' RACE reads using MiXCR and keeps one entry per CDR3 protein. The repertoire has about 530,000 distinct CDR3 sequences, roughly 15% of them found once; the top ten carry 0.44%. The sample was also reused in another study, on yellow fever vaccine responses in identical twins.

The sequenced sample consisted of CD4+ T cells sorted from blood. Every receptor here comes from a woman in her late teens or twenties in good health.

The chain recombines TRBV6-1 with TRBJ2-1, with 11 bases matching TRBD1. The junction had 10 bases not matched to a gene; V was cut back by 6 bases and J by 0 bases. The germline V gene has CDR1 MNHNS and CDR2 SASEGT. The CDR3 covers 18 residues. CDR3 sequence (DNA): TGTGCCAGCAGAAAAGGACAGGGGGCCGAACGCTCCTACAATGAGCAGTTCTTC. It is translated as CASRKGQGAERSYNEQFF.

The V and J genes are TRBV5-6 and TRBJ2-7; D is uncertain. Germline CDR1 and CDR2: SGHDT and YYEEEE. Trimming cost V 2 bases and J 4 bases, with 16 bases left between them. The CDR3 sequence is 15 residues long. The CDR3 spells CASSFWTKTFYEQYV. The CDR3 DNA follows: TGTGCCAGCAGCTTCTGGACCAAAACATTTTACGAGCAGTACGTC.

Only a few counts were recorded for this clonotype. The chain recombines TRBV12-3 or TRBV12-4 with TRBJ2-1, with 14 bases fitting TRBD2. V lost 5 bases and J lost 1; bases outside the gene matches: 1. CDR3 length: 16 amino acids. As DNA, the CDR3 is TGTGCCAGCAGTGGGACTAGCGGGAGTTCCTACAATGAGCAGTTCTTC. It codes for CASSGTSGSSYNEQFF.

This clonotype occurred a few times. The chain is built from TRBV14 and TRBJ2-2; D is undetermined. This CDR3 is built from 14 residues. V lost 0 bases and J lost 6, with 8 bases in between. Germline V CDR1 and CDR2: SGHDN, FVKESK. CDR3 DNA: TGTGCCAGCAGCCAAGAGTGGGGTGCCGGGGAGCTGTTTTTT. It is translated as CASSQEWGAGELFF.

At least ten counts were recorded for this clonotype. The genes are TRBV12-3 or TRBV12-4 and TRBJ2-1; possible D gene TRBD2, 6 bases. V shed 3 bases and J shed 0 bases, with 9 bases lying between them. This CDR3 is 15 amino acids long. The DNA of the CDR3 is TGTGCCAGCAGTTTCGGGGGATCCTCCTACAATGAGCAGTTCTTC. Amino acids: CASSFGGSSYNEQFF.

This clonotype was seen a handful of times. V gene TRBV20-1 combines with J gene TRBJ2-5; D is uncertain. This CDR3 region has 14 residues. The germline V gene encodes CDR1 DFQATT and CDR2 SNEGSKA (reference sequence). The germline V and J ends were trimmed by 5 bases and 5 bases, with 18 bases remaining between them. The CDR3 coding sequence is TGCAGTGCTCCAGATGTAAAGGGTGGCGAGACCCAGTACTTC. Amino acid sequence: CSAPDVKGGETQYF.

This chain joins TRBV20-1 and TRBJ1-2, with 8 bases aligning to TRBD1. Germline-derived CDR1 and CDR2 are DFQATT and SNEGSKA (reference sequence). The CDR3 contains 13 residues. J was trimmed by 7 bases and V by 3 bases; bases with no gene match: 7. The CDR3 DNA is TGCAGTGCTAGTCCGGACAGGGCCGGTGGCTACACCTTC. Encoded protein: CSASPDRAGGYTF.

The table lists this clonotype with a few counts. This sequence joins TRBV4-1 and TRBJ2-2; TRBD1 or TRBD2 may be the D gene (5 bases each). Germline values: CDR1 MGHRA, CDR2 YSYEKL. The CDR3 loop spans 16 amino acids. The V and J ends lost 0 bases and 2 bases respectively, with 10 bases between them. The CDR3 loop is CASSQDPGRNTGELFF. The CDR3 DNA follows: TGCGCCAGCAGCCAAGACCCGGGACGTAACACCGGGGAGCTGTTTTTT.

This chain joins TRBV12-5 and TRBJ1-5; tentative D call: TRBD1 (5 bases). The CDR3 is 17 residues long. CDR1 is LGHNT and CDR2 is FRNRAP in the germline V gene. V was trimmed by 6 bases and J by 0 bases, leaving 18 bases between them. The chain's CDR3 is CASGPGTWGYSNQPQHF. In DNA form, the CDR3 reads TGTGCTAGTGGCCCCGGGACCTGGGGCTATAGCAATCAGCCCCAGCATTTT.

The rearrangement joins TRBV10-2 to TRBJ2-3; TRBD1 aligns across 7 bases. V was clipped by 6 bases and J by 0 bases; unmatched bases: 12. The germline gives CDR1 WSHSY, CDR2 SAAADI. The CDR3 runs to 17 residues. CDR3 region: CASSSSDRITSTDTQYF. The CDR3 DNA is TGCGCCAGCAGCTCGTCGGACAGGATTACTAGCACAGATACGCAGTATTTT.

The chain joins TRBV12-3 or TRBV12-4 to TRBJ2-7, with 11 bases aligning to TRBD2. CDR3 length equals 16 residues. V lost 6 bases to trimming and J lost 9 bases; unmatched junction nucleotides: 16. The CDR3 nucleotides read TGTGCCAGCAGCCCCAGTCGGTTAGCGGGAGGGCCTGGGCAGTACTTC. Translated: CASSPSRLAGGPGQYF.

A few counts support this clonotype. This chain joins TRBV10-3 and TRBJ1-2; possible D gene TRBD1, 6 bases. CDR1 and CDR2 (germline): ENHRY, SYGVKD. V was clipped by 10 bases and J by 3 bases, with 15 bases between them. The CDR3 is 13 amino acids. The CDR3 DNA follows: TGTGCCACCAAGGGGGGTGGCTACTATGGCTACACCTTC. Translating gives CATKGGGYYGYTF.

The chain carries TRBV5-6 and TRBJ2-7; D unclear. Trimming shortened V by 2 bases and J by 2 bases, and 5 bases separated the two germline ends. There are 12 residues in the CDR3. Germline V lookup: CDR1 SGHDT, CDR2 YYEEEE. CDR3 protein: CASSFVTYEQYF. The CDR3 bases are TGTGCCAGCAGCTTTGTGACCTACGAGCAGTACTTC.

The chain is built from TRBV20-1 and TRBJ2-3, with 12 bases lining up with TRBD2. This CDR3 is 16 amino acids long. Germline V gives CDR1 DFQATT, CDR2 SNEGSKA (reference sequence). J lost 2 bases, V lost 3 bases, and 6 bases had no gene match. The CDR3 spells CSASRLAGDSTDTQYF. DNA of the CDR3: TGCAGTGCTAGCCGACTAGCGGGGGATTCCACAGATACGCAGTATTTT.

V usage is TRBV10-3 and J usage is TRBJ2-1; 9 bases fit TRBD2. This CDR3 is 13 amino acids long. V was clipped by 4 bases and J by 7 bases; unmatched bases: 2. Germline V gene data show CDR1 as ENHRY and CDR2 as SYGVKD. This CDR3 is CAISVREGNEQFF. In DNA, the CDR3 is TGTGCCATCAGTGTGCGGGAGGGTAATGAGCAGTTCTTC.

CDR3 in amino acids: CASSYSMGSPLHF. CDR3 nucleotides: TGTGCCAGCAGTTACTCGATGGGTTCACCCCTCCACTTT. This chain joins TRBV6-5 and TRBJ1-6; no definite D call. Trimming removed 0 bases from V and 9 bases from J, with 6 bases in between. The CDR3 has 13 amino acids. The germline V gene has CDR1 MNHEY and CDR2 SVGAGI.

In this sample, this clonotype turned up a few times. The genes are TRBV15 and TRBJ2-7; tentative D call: TRBD1 (6 bases). CDR3 length: 16 residues. Germline CDR1 reads LNHNV; CDR2 reads YYDKDF (reference sequence). V dropped 0 bases and J dropped 5 bases, with 17 bases sitting between them. DNA for the CDR3: TGTGCCACCAGCAGAGATCCGCACGACAGGTTGAACGAGCAGTACGTC. Translated: CATSRDPHDRLNEQYV.

V usage is TRBV11-2 and J usage is TRBJ2-3, with 9 bases lining up with TRBD2. Germline CDR1 is SGHAT and CDR2 is FQNNGV. CDR3 length: 17 residues. V lost 2 bases and J lost 0; bases outside the gene matches: 6. CDR3 nucleotide sequence: TGTGCCAGCAGCTTATATGGAGCGGGAGGAAGCACAGATACGCAGTATTTT. Protein: CASSLYGAGGSTDTQYF.

The chain carries TRBV2 and TRBJ2-1, with D maybe TRBD2 (5 bases). This CDR3 has 14 amino acids. The V and J ends lost 3 bases and 6 bases respectively, with 12 bases between them. Germline loops: CDR1 SNHLY, CDR2 FYNNEI. DNA of the CDR3: TGTGCCAGCAGTGACAGTCTAGCTGTCAATGAGCAGTTCTTC. It codes for CASSDSLAVNEQFF. The full variable domain, with the rest looked up from reference TRBV2 and TRBJ2-1, is EPEVTQTPSHQVTQMGQEVILRCVPISNHLYFYWYRQILGQKVEFLVSFYNNEISEKSEIFDDQFSVERPDGSNFTLKIRSTKLEDSAMYFCASSDSLAVNEQFFGPGTRLTVL.

The chain uses TRBV29-1 and TRBJ2-7; D may be TRBD1 (6 bases). There are 12 residues in the CDR3. V lost 6 bases and J lost 3, with 12 bases in between. The germline CDR1 and CDR2 sequences are SQVTM and ANQGSEA. The CDR3 DNA sequence: TGCAGCGTCCAAGGACAGTTCTACGAGCAGTACTTC. Amino acid sequence: CSVQGQFYEQYF.

This clonotype was seen only a few times. The V gene is TRBV24-1, the J gene TRBJ2-5; no clear D. Germline lookup yields CDR1 KGHDR and CDR2 SFDVKD. The CDR3 length is 15 residues. V lost 1 base and J 1 base, leaving 9 bases between the germline ends. CDR3 sequence: CATSDFGRPQETQYF. CDR3 DNA sequence: TGTGCCACCAGTGATTTTGGGCGACCCCAAGAGACCCAGTACTTC.

The chain joins TRBV11-3 to TRBJ2-1; no definite D call. Trimming removed 0 bases from V and 1 base from J, with 13 bases in between. Germline assignment: CDR1 SGHNT and CDR2 YENEEA. This CDR3 comprises 17 residues. This CDR3 reads CASSLERLGESYNEQFF. The CDR3 coding sequence is TGTGCCAGCAGCTTAGAGCGGCTAGGAGAATCCTACAATGAGCAGTTCTTC.